These 20 T cell receptor beta chains originate from one sample sequenced in a study of quantifying T cell responses using KT2 cells. For the study at large: RNA was reverse transcribed with TCR alpha and beta constant-region primers.

A single-stranded UMI oligo with SP2 sequence was ligated to cDNA 3' ends. An equimolar mix of RC1.1 and RC1.2 primed the beta chain across TRBC1 and TRBC2. TCRdb ran MiXCR on the UMI-ligation and nested PCR reads and lists one entry per CDR3 protein. Of around 30,000 distinct CDR3 sequences listed, 10% are singletons. Specimen: PBMCs spiked with cells of the T cell clone KT2. The receptor source for this set is a human donor.

This clonotype was picked up a small number of times. The genes are TRBV30 and TRBJ2-1; possibly TRBD2 for D (6 bases). Germline V lookup: CDR1 GTSNPN, CDR2 SVGIG (reference sequence). The CDR3 runs 14 residues. Trimming took 4 bases from V and 0 from J, leaving 10 bases between them. Here the CDR3 reads CAWNSGSSYNEQFF. As DNA, the CDR3 is TGTGCCTGGAATAGCGGCAGCTCCTACAATGAGCAGTTCTTC.

This clonotype was detected ten times or more. This chain joins TRBV12-3 or TRBV12-4 and TRBJ2-2; D is undetermined. Deletions cut 3 bases from V and 4 bases from J, with 6 bases between. This CDR3 comprises 13 residues. In DNA form, the CDR3 reads TGTGCCAGCAGTTTGGGCATCACCGGGGAGCTGTTTTTT. Translating gives CASSLGITGELFF.

CDR3 nucleotides: TGTGCCAGCAGCTTAGTATGGGGAAGGACCGGGGAGCTGTTTTTT. Translation gives CASSLVWGRTGELFF. The chain combines TRBV11-2 with TRBJ2-2, with D unclear. The CDR3 extends over 15 amino acids. Germline CDR1 SGHAT, CDR2 FQNNGV. Trimming stripped 1 base from V and 5 bases from J, with 11 bases between.

Ten or more counts support this clonotype. The chain joins TRBV6-2 or TRBV6-3 to TRBJ2-3; TRBD2 agrees at 10 bases. V shed 6 bases, J shed 3 bases, and the junction held 6 bases outside the gene matches. In germline, CDR1 is MNHEY, CDR2 SVGEGT. CDR3 length: 15 residues. CDR3 residues: CASRSLAGATDTQYF. As DNA, the CDR3 is TGTGCCAGCAGGTCTCTAGCGGGAGCGACAGATACGCAGTATTTT.

This clonotype has just a few counts. The chain joins TRBV12-3 or TRBV12-4 to TRBJ1-2, with D tentatively TRBD1 (5 bases). The CDR3 contains 15 residues. V gave up 5 bases and J gave up 8 bases, with 21 bases separating them. For the CDR3, the DNA is TGTGCCAGCAGTCCCCCCGGGACCCCGGGCGGCGGCTACACCTTC. This gives the protein CASSPPGTPGGGYTF.

By sample fraction, this clonotype is medium-sized (0.01 to 0.1%). The chain links TRBV7-8 to TRBJ2-3, with unresolved D. The CDR3 has 12 residues. Trimming shortened V by 5 bases and J by 4 bases, and 7 bases separated the two germline ends. CDR1 SGHVS and CDR2 FQNEAQ come from the germline V gene. The CDR3 coding sequence is TGTGCCAGCAGCCCCCAGTCAGATACGCAGTATTTT. Protein sequence: CASSPQSDTQYF.

This clonotype is medium-sized in the sample. The chain combines TRBV10-2 with TRBJ1-1; D ambiguous. Germline CDR1 WSHSY, CDR2 SAAADI. V shed 4 bases and J shed 3 bases, with 6 bases lying between them. The CDR3 is made up of 12 amino acids. CDR3 loop: CASSGSYTEAFF. CDR3 nucleotide sequence: TGCGCCAGCAGTGGGTCCTACACTGAAGCTTTCTTT.

This clonotype was seen more than once but under ten times. The rearrangement joins TRBV12-3 or TRBV12-4 to TRBJ2-7; D is unclear. The V and J ends lost 3 bases and 7 bases respectively, with 7 bases between them. The CDR3 length is 11 residues. The CDR3 spells CASSLYGEQYF. The DNA of the CDR3 is TGTGCCAGCAGTTTGTATGGGGAGCAGTACTTC.

The chain is built from TRBV6-5 and TRBJ2-1; 7 nucleotides agree with TRBD2. V lost 2 bases to trimming and J lost 1 base; unmatched junction nucleotides: 2. The CDR3 sequence is 15 residues long. Germline lookup yields CDR1 MNHEY and CDR2 SVGAGI. The CDR3 spells CASSYGLGSYNEQFF. The CDR3 coding sequence is TGTGCCAGCAGTTACGGACTAGGATCCTACAATGAGCAGTTCTTC.

This chain links TRBV12-3 or TRBV12-4 with TRBJ1-1; 8 nucleotides line up with TRBD1. The CDR3 has 17 residues. The ends lost 4 bases at V and 8 bases at J; junction bases unmatched: 18. CDR3 DNA: TGTGCCAGCAGTTCCGCGGGCAGGGGGCACCAGGGCAGAGAAGCTTTCTTT. Protein product: CASSSAGRGHQGREAFF.

The V gene is TRBV5-1, the J gene TRBJ2-5; D unclear. This CDR3 is 14 amino acids long. Germline V gives CDR1 SGHRS, CDR2 YFSETQ. V gave up 0 bases and J gave up 4 bases, with 10 bases separating them. The CDR3 DNA reads as TGCGCCAGCAGCTTGGAAGGGATGGGAGAGACCCAGTACTTC. Translating gives CASSLEGMGETQYF.

This clonotype was counted only a few times. The chain combines TRBV20-1 with TRBJ2-3; D uncertain. The germline V gene has CDR1 DFQATT and CDR2 SNEGSKA (reference sequence). The CDR3 has 14 amino acids. V lost 3 bases and J 2 bases, leaving 12 bases between the germline ends. The CDR3 DNA is TGCAGTGCTAGGGTTCGGGTATACACAGATACGCAGTATTTT. Its translation is CSARVRVYTDTQYF.

Notes on this clonotype: At one of its ends the junction is not consistent with the germline gene, which may arise from a read error. The chain couples TRBV25-1 to TRBJ1-2; TRBD1 is a possible D gene (5 bases). This CDR3 has 13 amino acids. Germline CDR1 reads MGHDK; CDR2 reads SYGVNS. This CDR3 is CASSKYQGYGYTF. The CDR3 DNA follows: TGTGCCAGCAGTAAATACCAGGGCTATGGCTACACCTTC.

This clonotype has a handful of counts. CDR3 sequence reads: CATSREQGDEQYF. The CDR3 bases are TGTGCCACCAGCAGAGAACAGGGAGACGAGCAGTACTTC. The chain couples TRBV15 to TRBJ2-7; D is perhaps TRBD1 (6 bases). Germline loops: CDR1 LNHNV, CDR2 YYDKDF (reference sequence). This CDR3 has 13 amino acids. V shed 0 bases and J shed 5 bases, with 8 bases lying between them. Variable domain in full (rest from reference TRBV15 and TRBJ2-7): DAMVIQNPRYQVTQFGKPVTLSCSQTLNHNVMYWYQQKSSQAPKLLFHYYDKDFNNEADTPDNFQSRRPNTSFCFLDIRSPGLGDTAMYLCATSREQGDEQYFGPGTRLTVT.

The chain is built from TRBV18 and TRBJ1-1; D unclear. Per germline, CDR1 KGHSH and CDR2 LQKENI. This CDR3 has 15 residues. V gave up 3 bases and J gave up 1 base, with 12 bases separating them. CDR3 in amino acids: CASSPSTVSNTEAFF. The DNA for the CDR3 is TGTGCCAGCTCACCGTCCACAGTCTCGAACACTGAAGCTTTCTTT.

This clonotype was recorded a few times. The rearrangement joins TRBV18 to TRBJ2-3; D possibly corresponds to TRBD2 (6 bases). The CDR3 is made up of 15 amino acids. Germline-derived CDR1 and CDR2 are KGHSH and LQKENI. The V gene lost 2 bases and the J gene lost 1 base, with 10 bases spanning the gap. The CDR3 spells CASSPERVGTDTQYF. CDR3 DNA sequence: TGTGCCAGCTCACCAGAGCGGGTCGGCACAGATACGCAGTATTTT.

This clonotype occurred many times. The rearrangement joins TRBV20-1 to TRBJ1-4, with a possible D match to TRBD1 (5 bases). Germline values: CDR1 DFQATT, CDR2 SNEGSKA (reference sequence). The CDR3 consists of 12 residues. The CDR3 region has the DNA TGCAGCGGGACCGAAACTAATGAAAAACTGTTTTTT. Translation: CSGTETNEKLFF.

This clonotype occurred many times. This chain uses TRBV10-2 with TRBJ2-1; no reliable D call. This CDR3 spans 12 amino acids. V was trimmed by 2 bases and J by 8 bases, leaving 7 bases between them. Germline V gene sequence: CDR1 WSHSY, CDR2 SAAADI. The CDR3 spells CASSEIVDEQFF. The CDR3, as DNA: TGCGCCAGCAGTGAGATAGTGGATGAGCAGTTCTTC.

This clonotype was seen more than once but under ten times. The chain uses TRBV7-2 and TRBJ1-1; D gene ambiguous. The CDR3 is 14 residues long. V lost 2 bases and J 0 bases, leaving 7 bases between the germline ends. CDR1 and CDR2 (germline): SGHTA, FQGNSA. The CDR3 is CASSLRRLNTEAFF. The CDR3 nucleotides are TGTGCCAGCAGCTTACGACGGTTGAACACTGAAGCTTTCTTT.

In this sample, this clonotype turned up many times. This chain joins TRBV6-2 or TRBV6-3 and TRBJ2-1, with TRBD1 matching over 8 bases. Germline CDR1 reads MNHEY; CDR2 reads SVGEGT. The trim removed 2 bases at V and 9 bases at J, leaving 3 bases unmatched. There are 13 residues in the CDR3. The CDR3 sequence is CASSYQDRAEQFF. The CDR3 DNA sequence: TGTGCCAGCAGTTACCAGGACAGGGCTGAGCAGTTCTTC.